What follows are 22 T cell receptor beta chains derived from one specimen sequenced in a study of T cells expressing NK-cell markers. With the 5' RACE reads reprocessed, TCRdb shows one record per CDR3 protein and no DNA. The table lists 350,000 to 400,000 distinct CDR3 sequences. Sequencing was performed on blood T cells: a sorted CD56 or NKG2C T cell subset, CD4+ or CD8+ T cells, or bulk PBMC T cells (not recorded which). These TCRs come from a woman in her fifties or sixties in good health.

The V gene is TRBV5-1, the J gene TRBJ2-2; as DNA is missing, the TRBD1 call by TCRdb cannot be tested. The CDR3 covers 14 residues. CDR1 SGHRS and CDR2 YFSETQ come from the germline V gene. Here the CDR3 reads CASSLEQGIGELFF.

The chain joins TRBV7-9 to TRBJ2-7; TCRdb lists TRBD2, though no DNA is available to test this call. Germline V gene data show CDR1 as SEHNR and CDR2 as FQNEAQ (reference sequence). The CDR3 sequence is 15 residues long. CDR3 loop: CASSNPPSGRYEQYF.

The gene calls are TRBV28 and TRBJ2-7; TCRdb's D gene call, TRBD2, goes unchecked for lack of DNA. CDR3 length: 12 amino acids. Looked up from germline, CDR1 is MDHEN and CDR2 is SYDVKM. The CDR3 here is CASSLSPAEQYF.

The chain couples TRBV15 to TRBJ2-3; the TRBD2 assignment by TCRdb is unverifiable without DNA. The CDR3 loop spans 16 amino acids. Germline CDR1 reads LNHNV; CDR2 reads YYDKDF (reference sequence). CDR3 sequence: CATSRGKRVVADTQYF. Full variable domain (missing parts from reference TRBV15 and TRBJ2-3): DAMVIQNPRYQVTQFGKPVTLSCSQTLNHNVMYWYQQKSSQAPKLLFHYYDKDFNNEADTPDNFQSRRPNTSFCFLDIRSPGLGDTAMYLCATSRGKRVVADTQYFGPGTRLTVL.

This rearrangement joins TRBV19 to TRBJ2-1; TCRdb indicates TRBD1, and absent DNA this call remains unverified. Germline V gene sequence: CDR1 LNHDA, CDR2 SQIVND (reference sequence). The CDR3 spans 17 residues. CDR3 residues: CASSIRPLAASYNEQFF.

This chain joins TRBV6-6 and TRBJ1-1; lacking DNA, the TRBD1 call made by TCRdb goes unchecked. The CDR3 covers 15 residues. In germline, CDR1 is MNHNY, CDR2 SVGAGI (reference sequence). The CDR3 protein is CASSGWTAMNTEAFF.

This chain connects TRBV12-3 or TRBV12-4 to TRBJ1-1. The CDR3 contains 13 residues. The CDR3 is CASSVVGSGEAFF.

This chain links TRBV15 with TRBJ2-3; absent DNA, TCRdb's TRBD1 call cannot be checked. This CDR3 is 16 amino acids long. CDR1 LNHNV and CDR2 YYDKDF come from the germline V gene (reference sequence). The chain's CDR3 is CATSRDKTPLTDTQYF.

The V call is TRBV27, the J call TRBJ2-2; the D gene TCRdb calls, TRBD1, cannot be checked with no DNA. This CDR3 region has 14 residues. Germline V gene sequence: CDR1 MNHEY, CDR2 SMNVEV (reference sequence). CDR3 loop: CASSNRGNTGELFF.

The CDR3 sequence: CASSSRTGSKVKNEQFF. The J gene is TRBJ2-1, the V gene TRBV7-9; TCRdb lists TRBD1, though no DNA is available to test this call. The CDR3 is 17 residues long. From germline, CDR1 is SEHNR and CDR2 FQNEAQ (reference sequence).

This chain connects TRBV30 to TRBJ2-5; TCRdb names TRBD1, which stays unverified in the absence of DNA. There are 13 residues in the CDR3. Germline values: CDR1 GTSNPN, CDR2 SVGIG (reference sequence). The CDR3 is CAWISGGGETQYF.

This sequence joins TRBV5-1 and TRBJ2-1; TCRdb names TRBD2, which stays unverified in the absence of DNA. Looked up from germline, CDR1 is SGHRS and CDR2 is YFSETQ. The CDR3 consists of 14 residues. Here the CDR3 reads CASSFGGRAFKQFF.

The chain is built from TRBV21-1 and TRBJ2-1; TCRdb designates TRBD1, a call that cannot be tested without DNA. TRBV21-1 is a recognized pseudogene. The CDR3 spans 14 residues. CDR3 region: CASIRDRPYNEQFF.

The J gene is TRBJ2-1, the V gene TRBV29-1; TCRdb calls TRBD1, which cannot be checked without DNA. CDR3 length: 17 residues. Germline assignment: CDR1 SQVTM and CDR2 ANQGSEA. The CDR3 is CSVDGPLRQTLGNEQFF.

This sequence joins TRBV7-2 and TRBJ1-5; lacking DNA, the TRBD1 call made by TCRdb goes unchecked. CDR1 is SGHTA and CDR2 is FQGNSA in the germline V gene. This CDR3 comprises 15 residues. The CDR3 region is CASSLTGGFNQPQHF.

V usage is TRBV28 and J usage is TRBJ2-1. The CDR3 loop spans 17 amino acids. Germline lookup yields CDR1 MDHEN and CDR2 SYDVKM. The CDR3 loop is CASSLKDGTTSYNEQFF.

The chain combines TRBV7-2 with TRBJ2-1; the TRBD2 assignment by TCRdb is unverifiable without DNA. Germline assignment: CDR1 SGHTA and CDR2 FQGNSA. The CDR3 extends over 12 amino acids. The CDR3 here is CASSFNSGRGFF. Full variable domain (rest looked up from reference TRBV7-2 and TRBJ2-1): GAGVSQSPSNKVTEKGKDVELRCDPISGHTALYWYRQSLGQGLEFLIYFQGNSAPDKSGLPSDRFSAERTGGSVSTLTIQRTQQEDSAVYLCASSFNSGRGFFGPGTRLTVL.

The chain has TRBV12-3 or TRBV12-4 and TRBJ2-1; the D call from TCRdb, TRBD2, cannot be confirmed without DNA. The CDR3 runs to 16 residues. The CDR3 protein is CASSLVGRRMWIGQFF.

The CDR3: CASSTVGQGRNQPQHF. This rearrangement joins TRBV27 to TRBJ1-5; lacking DNA, the TRBD1 call made by TCRdb goes unchecked. This CDR3 region has 16 residues. Looked up from germline, CDR1 is MNHEY and CDR2 is SMNVEV (reference sequence).

V gene TRBV6-6 combines with J gene TRBJ2-5; the TRBD1 assignment by TCRdb is unverifiable without DNA. The germline CDR1 and CDR2 sequences are MNHNY and SVGAGI (reference sequence). CDR3 size: 14 residues. The CDR3 region is CASSARTFQETQYF.

This chain uses TRBV6-5 with TRBJ1-1; as DNA is missing, the TRBD1 call by TCRdb cannot be tested. Germline loops: CDR1 MNHEY, CDR2 SVGAGI. CDR3 length: 15 amino acids. The CDR3 is CASSRITGGPGKAFF.

The gene calls are TRBV15 and TRBJ1-2; the D call from TCRdb, TRBD1, cannot be confirmed without DNA. Germline loops: CDR1 LNHNV, CDR2 YYDKDF (reference sequence). CDR3 length equals 18 residues. The CDR3 here is CATSGTGTGDTTGYGYTF.